Here is one TCR beta chain with its context. The target of this receptor is not known. No base quality information exists; no much larger clone differs at one position. Ophthalmopathy patients had moderately to severely active disease, Clinical Activity Score of at least 3, NOSPECS grade of at least 4, and disease duration under 3 months. Patients with other autoimmune diseases, uncontrolled infections, pregnancy or lactation were excluded. Clinical symptoms, serum thyroxine, TRAb, thyroid ultrasound and orbital computed tomography formed the basis of the diagnosis. Using Ficoll-Paque density gradient centrifugation, PBMCs were isolated from about 9.4 ml of fresh peripheral blood. Total RNA was extracted using Trizol reagent, and RNA quality was checked on an Agilent 2100 Bioanalyzer. For repertoire sequencing, the TCR beta CDR3 regions were amplified from RNA transcripts. The first round of RT-PCR was done with HTBI primers and the Qiagen OneStep RT-PCR kit, and was followed by a second round of multiplex PCR, then size selection and purification. Libraries were sequenced on an Illumina HiSeq2000 using paired-end 100 bp reads. In the authors' own workflow: SOAPnuke was used for read processing, and reads with adapters, uncalled bases, a mean Phred below 15, or no exact constant-primer or identifier match were discarded. High-quality paired reads were merged with COPE v1.2.5. Each unique nucleotide sequence was defined as a clonotype, and clonotypes were aligned to IMGT TRB V, D and J references with MiTCR v1.1. The analysis was limited to V-J combinations with a frequency above 0.0001, which together covered 99.2% of repertoires. For each V-J combination, a TCR clonal expansion and chaos score was defined as the ratio of F50 clonal expansion to chaos observed in the TCRdist matrix. Welch's t-statistics and random forest were used to reduce features to about 14 V-J combinations, which were fed into a naive Bayes classifier. The similarity between thyroid and blood repertoires was quantified using the Morisita-Horn index. TCRdb's own reprocessing of the public reads used fastp at Q25 and MiXCR and kept productive beta chains. Each record represents a unique CDR3 protein, reported with the most common genes and DNA among its rows. The V and J calls follow TCRdb's processing rather than the paper's. Counted in this sample were about 700,000 distinct CDR3 sequences; around 40% of them appeared once. About 40% of the sample is in the top ten clones.

The sample originates from a study of Graves' ophthalmopathy and Graves' hyperthyroidism (dated by TCRdb to the late 2010s). Turning to the overall study: Peripheral blood was collected before any treatment was given, at the time of initial diagnosis. The study used signatures of the TCR beta repertoire to tell Graves' ophthalmopathy apart from Graves' hyperthyroidism and to predict which patients would progress to ophthalmopathy. In total, some 140 blood samples were TCR-sequenced: fewer than 50 ophthalmopathy, some 75 hyperthyroidism and roughly 17 hyperthyroidism-to-ophthalmopathy patients. To explore V-J signatures that separate ophthalmopathy from hyperthyroidism, a discovery set of about 100 patients was enrolled, consisting of 40 to 45 with ophthalmopathy and some 56 with stable hyperthyroidism. An independent validation cohort comprised some 19 hyperthyroidism patients and 15 to 17 patients who later progressed from hyperthyroidism to ophthalmopathy. T-cell repertoires of thyroid tissue and blood were compared in more than five hyperthyroidism patients. Following sampling, methimazole starting at 30 mg daily was administered to hyperthyroidism patients, and high-dose intravenous methylprednisolone was administered to ophthalmopathy patients.

Overall study results and their limits: No statistical method was used to predetermine the sample size, and group allocation was not hidden from the investigators. Most of the expanded thyroid clonotypes with a frequency above 0.001 were also detected in blood, and it was suggested that the thyroid immune response may be reflected by blood repertoires. In cross-validation, the 13-signature model distinguished ophthalmopathy from stable hyperthyroidism with around 90% sensitivity and 81.08% specificity, while in the test set the corresponding values were about 80% and 75%. In validation, the model predicted ophthalmopathy progression with more than 70% sensitivity and roughly 78% specificity; 12 predicted patients were CT-confirmed with GO in a median of approximately 6.2 months.

V lost 2 bases and J lost 2 bases; the stretch between them is 12 bases long. Taken from the germline V gene, the CDR1 and CDR2 loops are SGHAT and FQNNGV. There are 15 amino acids in the CDR3, from cysteine to phenylalanine inclusive. The read is trimmed to its CDR3 DNA, 45 bases read in frame from base 1. Sequences were obtained from peripheral blood. Recombination linked TRBV11-2 to TRBJ1-2; the D gene is perhaps TRBD1, from 5 matching bases. The receptor was derived from an adult man with Graves' ophthalmopathy. The CDR3 protein is CASSLRGGANYGYTF. The DNA is TGTGCCAGCAGCTTACGGGGAGGGGCGAACTATGGCTACACCTTC. Reference TRBV11-2 and TRBJ1-2 genes cover what lies past the CDR3, so the full variable domain is EAGVAQSPRYKIIEKRQSVAFWCNPISGHATLYWYQQILGQGPKLLIQFQNNGVVDDSQLPKDRFSAERLKGVDSTLKIQPAKLEDSAVYLCASSLRGGANYGYTFGSGTRLTVV.